This note documents a single T cell receptor beta chain sequence. Its target is unknown. This sample is part of a study of T cells in Graves' hyperthyroidism and ophthalmopathy. What was amplified from RNA transcripts were TCR beta CDR3 regions. TCR CDR3 underwent first-round RT-PCR with the HTBI primer set. Each CDR3 protein gets one entry after TCRdb re-called the multiplex PCR reads with MiXCR. The data contain roughly 570,000 distinct CDR3 sequences, approximately 44% of them singletons. Points from the study as a whole: For ophthalmopathy, model prediction preceded onset by a median approximately 6 months. Among thyroid clonotypes expanded above 0.001, most also appeared in blood. Stable hyperthyroidism and ophthalmopathy were separated using 13 V-J signatures.

The CDR3 is 15 residues long. V was pared by 7 bases and J by 3 bases, with 18 bases between. Germline V gene sequence: CDR1 SNHLY, CDR2 FYNNEI. Used for diagnoses were clinical symptoms, serum thyroxine and TRAb, thyroid ultrasound and orbital computed tomography. This sequence originates from an adult woman with Graves' disease, either hyperthyroidism or ophthalmopathy (not recorded which). The material sequenced was peripheral blood or thyroid tissue (not recorded which). The genes are TRBV2 and TRBJ1-1, with D perhaps TRBD1 (5 bases). For the CDR3, the DNA is TGTGCCAGCACCTATGGAGGGGTAGAGGACACTGAAGCTTTCTTT. Its protein product is CASTYGGVEDTEAFF.